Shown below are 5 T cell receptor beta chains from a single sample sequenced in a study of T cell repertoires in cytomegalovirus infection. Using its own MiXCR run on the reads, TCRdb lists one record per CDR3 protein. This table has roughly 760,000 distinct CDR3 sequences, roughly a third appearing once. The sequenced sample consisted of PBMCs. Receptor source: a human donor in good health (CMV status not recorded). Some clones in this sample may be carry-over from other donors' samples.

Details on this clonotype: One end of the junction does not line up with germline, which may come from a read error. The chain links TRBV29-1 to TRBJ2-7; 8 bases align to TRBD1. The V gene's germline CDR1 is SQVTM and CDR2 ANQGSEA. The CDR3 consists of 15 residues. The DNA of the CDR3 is TGCAGCGTTGAAGACCCACAGGGGGTTATGAACGATCAGTACTTC. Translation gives CSVEDPQGVMNDQYF.

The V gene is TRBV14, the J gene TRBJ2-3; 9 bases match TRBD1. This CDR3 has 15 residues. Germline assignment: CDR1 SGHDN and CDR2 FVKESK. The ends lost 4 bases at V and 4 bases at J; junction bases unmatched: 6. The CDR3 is CASSRYRGRADTQYF. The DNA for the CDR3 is TGTGCCAGCAGCCGGTACAGGGGGCGCGCAGATACGCAGTATTTT.

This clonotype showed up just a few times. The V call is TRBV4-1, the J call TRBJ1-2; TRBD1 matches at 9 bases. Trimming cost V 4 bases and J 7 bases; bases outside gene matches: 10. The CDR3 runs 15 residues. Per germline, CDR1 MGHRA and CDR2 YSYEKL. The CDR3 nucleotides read TGCGCCAGCAGCCCTCCCCCGACAGGGGGTTTTGGCTACACCTTC. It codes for CASSPPPTGGFGYTF.

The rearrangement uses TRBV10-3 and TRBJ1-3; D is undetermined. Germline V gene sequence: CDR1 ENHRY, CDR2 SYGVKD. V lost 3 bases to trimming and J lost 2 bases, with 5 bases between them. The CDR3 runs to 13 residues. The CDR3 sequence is CAISDEAGNTIYF. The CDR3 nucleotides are TGTGCCATCAGTGATGAGGCTGGAAACACCATATATTTT.

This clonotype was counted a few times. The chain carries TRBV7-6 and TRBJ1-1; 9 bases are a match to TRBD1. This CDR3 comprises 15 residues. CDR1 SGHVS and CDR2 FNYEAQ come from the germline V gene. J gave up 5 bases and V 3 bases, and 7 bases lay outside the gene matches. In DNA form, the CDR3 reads TGTGCCAGCAGCTTCCCCTGGACAGGGGTGACTGAAGCTTTCTTT. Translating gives CASSFPWTGVTEAFF.